This passage covers 29 T cell receptor beta chains from one sample sequenced in a study of CD8 T cells in ankylosing spondylitis. Whole-study results and caveats: For ankylosing spondylitis blood, a TCR beta motif of about eight highly homologous variants appeared characteristic.

Which antigens these TCRs recognize remains unknown. TCRdb reprocessed the 5' RACE reads via MiXCR and lists one record per CDR3 protein. In the table there are about 500,000 distinct CDR3 sequences, approximately 5% of which are singletons. The sample was blood, either unsorted or a sorted T cell fraction (not recorded which). The receptors originated from a male donor with ankylosing spondylitis.

This clonotype occurred many times. This chain connects TRBV4-2 to TRBJ2-3, with 10 bases aligning to TRBD2. V trimming: 2 bases; J trimming: 0 bases; junction bases outside the gene matches: 5. Per the germline V gene, CDR1 is LGHNA and CDR2 is YNFKEQ. The CDR3 has 17 amino acids. The CDR3 nucleotides read TGTGCCAGCAGCCAACTTAGCGGGGGGTATAGCACAGATACGCAGTATTTT. Protein: CASSQLSGGYSTDTQYF.

The chain carries TRBV15 and TRBJ1-1; maybe TRBD1 (5 bases). Deletions cut 5 bases from V and 3 bases from J, with 7 bases between. CDR1 and CDR2 from the germline V gene are LNHNV and YYDKDF (reference sequence). The CDR3 length is 12 residues. The CDR3 bases are TGTGCCACCAGCGGGGGATACACTGAAGCTTTCTTT. Translated, it gives CATSGGYTEAFF.

This clonotype was counted many times. The gene calls are TRBV10-3 and TRBJ1-4, with TRBD1 matching over 8 bases. Trimming removed 3 bases from V and 5 bases from J; junction bases left unmatched: 2. From germline, CDR1 is ENHRY and CDR2 SYGVKD. This CDR3 has 14 amino acids. The CDR3, as DNA: TGTGCCATCAGTGACAGGGGGCTGAATGAAAAACTGTTTTTT. Translated, it gives CAISDRGLNEKLFF.

This clonotype appeared many times. The chain links TRBV20-1 to TRBJ1-5; 7 bases map to TRBD1. The CDR3 covers 13 residues. J gave up 0 bases and V 4 bases, and 0 bases lay outside the gene matches. The germline CDR1 and CDR2 sequences are DFQATT and SNEGSKA (reference sequence). The DNA of the CDR3 is TGCAGTGCTAAGGGGGCTAGCAATCAGCCCCAGCATTTT. It translates to CSAKGASNQPQHF.

The chain joins TRBV12-3 or TRBV12-4 to TRBJ1-4, with a possible D match to TRBD1 (6 bases). Trimming removed 1 base from V and 3 bases from J, with 15 bases in between. CDR3 length: 17 amino acids. CDR3 loop: CASSLGSSGAANEKLFF. In DNA, the CDR3 is TGTGCCAGCAGTTTAGGAAGTTCGGGGGCGGCTAATGAAAAACTGTTTTTT.

In the case of this clonotype: A much larger clone lies a single base off, so this may be a read error. The V call is TRBV20-1, the J call TRBJ1-3, with TRBD1 as a possible D gene (5 bases). The germline V gene encodes CDR1 DFQATT and CDR2 SNEGSKA (reference sequence). The CDR3 has 16 amino acids. The CDR3 bases are TGCAGTGCTAGAGACCCCGGGACCGTCTCTGGAAACACCACATATTTT. Encoded protein: CSARDPGTVSGNTTYF.

This rearrangement joins TRBV6-1 to TRBJ2-7; 8 bases align to TRBD1. The V and J ends lost 6 bases and 0 bases, in that order; junction bases with no gene match: 7. This CDR3 has 15 residues. The germline gives CDR1 MNHNS, CDR2 SASEGT. The CDR3 coding sequence is TGTGCCAGCAGCCCGGGACAGGAGCGCTCCTACGAGCAGTACTTC. It encodes CASSPGQERSYEQYF.

This clonotype was found many times. The J gene is TRBJ2-3, the V gene TRBV20-1; no reliable D call. There are 11 residues in the CDR3. The ends were cut back, 4 bases at V and 2 bases at J, with 4 bases in the middle. Germline V CDR1 and CDR2: DFQATT, SNEGSKA (reference sequence). CDR3 region: CSAIVTDTQYF. CDR3 sequence (DNA): TGCAGTGCTATTGTCACAGATACGCAGTATTTT.

This clonotype was counted many times. The chain joins TRBV10-1 to TRBJ2-1, with TRBD1 matching 7 bases. The germline V gene has CDR1 WNHNN and CDR2 SYGVQD (reference sequence). With V trimmed by 6 bases and J by 3 bases, 11 bases remained unmatched. The CDR3 loop spans 16 amino acids. The CDR3 reads CASSEGGPPIYNEQFF. The CDR3 DNA reads TGCGCCAGCAGCGAAGGGGGCCCTCCGATCTACAATGAGCAGTTCTTC.

The gene calls are TRBV7-2 and TRBJ2-2, with D hard to call. Germline CDR1 is SGHTA and CDR2 is FQGNSA. The CDR3 totals 14 residues. V lost 0 bases and J 2 bases, leaving 4 bases between the germline ends. The CDR3 DNA reads as TGTGCCAGCAGCTTAGCCTTCAACACCGGGGAGCTGTTTTTT. Translated, it gives CASSLAFNTGELFF.

Many counts were recorded for this clonotype. This chain links TRBV20-1 with TRBJ1-4; unclear D gene. This CDR3 region has 15 residues. The V gene lost 1 base and the J gene lost 0 bases, with 9 bases spanning the gap. CDR1 is DFQATT, CDR2 SNEGSKA, per germline (reference sequence). DNA for the CDR3: TGCAGTGCTAGAGGGCAGAGAGCAACTAATGAAAAACTGTTTTTT. This encodes CSARGQRATNEKLFF.

The table lists this clonotype with many counts. The chain's CDR3 is CSASTTSGRDEQFF. As DNA, the CDR3 is TGCAGTGCTAGTACGACTAGCGGGAGGGATGAGCAGTTCTTC. V is TRBV20-1 and J is TRBJ2-1; 14 bases are shared with TRBD2. V lost 3 bases, J lost 8 bases, and 3 bases stayed unmatched. Germline CDR1 reads DFQATT; CDR2 reads SNEGSKA (reference sequence). The length of the CDR3 is 14 residues.

This clonotype was picked up many times. The chain joins TRBV12-3 or TRBV12-4 to TRBJ1-1, with TRBD1 matching 9 bases. CDR3 length: 14 residues. With V trimmed by 6 bases and J by 6 bases, 8 bases remained unmatched. The chain's CDR3 is CASRLGQGMAEAFF. The CDR3 DNA reads TGTGCCAGCAGGTTGGGACAGGGTATGGCTGAAGCTTTCTTT.

This clonotype was seen repeatedly, ten times or more. CDR3 sequence (DNA): TGTGCCAGCAGCCTTGCACAGGCTGAAGCTTTCTTT. Its protein product is CASSLAQAEAFF. The V and J genes are TRBV28 and TRBJ1-1; D perhaps matches TRBD1 (5 bases). This CDR3 is built from 12 residues. Germline lookup yields CDR1 MDHEN and CDR2 SYDVKM. The V end was cut by 6 bases, the J end by 6 bases, with 11 bases between.

This clonotype was recorded once. A much larger clone is a single base away; this may be a read error. This chain links TRBV12-3 or TRBV12-4 with TRBJ2-5; TRBD2 agrees at 7 bases. This CDR3 spans 16 amino acids. J was trimmed by 5 bases and V by 0 bases; bases with no gene match: 9. The CDR3 DNA follows: TGTGCCAGCAGTTTAGCGGCGGGGGTGCCTTGGGAGACCCAGTACTTC. This translates into CASSLAAGVPWETQYF.

The genes are TRBV20-1 and TRBJ2-7, with no clear D. CDR1 and CDR2 (germline): DFQATT, SNEGSKA (reference sequence). Trimming left V 2 bases short and J 4 bases short, with 15 bases between. The CDR3 has 14 residues. In DNA form, the CDR3 reads TGCAGTGCTAGAAATGTGGGCCTAGATTACGAGCAGTACTTC. This gives the protein CSARNVGLDYEQYF.

This clonotype occurred many times. The rearrangement links TRBV20-1 to TRBJ1-2; D is uncertain. Germline assignment: CDR1 DFQATT and CDR2 SNEGSKA (reference sequence). V was trimmed by 3 bases and J by 2 bases, leaving 7 bases between them. The CDR3 is 12 residues long. The CDR3 coding sequence is TGCAGTGCTAGTATGGGGAACTATGGCTACACCTTC. This sequence encodes CSASMGNYGYTF.

Comment on this clonotype: This may arise from a read error, as a much more abundant clone is one base away. CDR3 sequence reads: CVSSMGSGNYGYTF. CDR3 DNA sequence: TGTGTCAGCAGCATGGGGTCCGGGAACTATGGCTACACCTTC. V usage is TRBV3-1 and J usage is TRBJ1-2; no clear D gene. CDR1 and CDR2 from the germline V gene are LGHDT and YNNKEL (reference sequence). The length of the CDR3 is 14 residues.

The chain uses TRBV7-2 and TRBJ2-6; 8 positions match TRBD1. The CDR3 is 16 amino acids. Germline lookup yields CDR1 SGHTA and CDR2 FQGNSA. J lost 2 bases, V lost 5 bases, and 5 bases had no gene match. The CDR3 sequence is CASSPSGGAGANVLTF. The DNA for the CDR3 is TGTGCCAGCAGCCCCTCAGGGGGCGCTGGGGCCAACGTCCTGACTTTC. The full variable domain, completed using reference TRBV7-2 and TRBJ2-6, is GAGVSQSPSNKVTEKGKDVELRCDPISGHTALYWYRQSLGQGLEFLIYFQGNSAPDKSGLPSDRFSAERTGGSVSTLTIQRTQQEDSAVYLCASSPSGGAGANVLTFGAGSRLTVL.

This clonotype appeared many times. The chain employs TRBV5-1 and TRBJ1-2; TRBD1 matches 9 bases. In germline, CDR1 is SGHRS, CDR2 YFSETQ. The CDR3 sequence is 15 residues long. V lost 5 bases to trimming and J lost 3 bases; unmatched junction nucleotides: 8. The DNA of the CDR3 is TGCGCCAGCAGGTTCCGGGACAGGGTGTACTATGGCTACACCTTC. The encoded protein is CASRFRDRVYYGYTF.

This clonotype was observed many times. V is TRBV15 and J is TRBJ2-1, with 8 nucleotides matching TRBD1. The CDR3 spans 17 residues. The germline CDR1 and CDR2 sequences are LNHNV and YYDKDF (reference sequence). With 4 bases clipped from V and 3 bases from J, the junction kept 11 bases outside the gene matches. The chain's CDR3 is CATSKPGQAKIYNEQFF. The CDR3 DNA is TGTGCCACCAGCAAGCCGGGACAGGCTAAGATCTACAATGAGCAGTTCTTC.

This clonotype was recorded at least ten times. The chain couples TRBV7-2 to TRBJ2-3; D might be TRBD1 or TRBD2, each matching 7 bases. V was cut by 2 bases and J by 2 bases, with 14 bases left in between. This CDR3 is built from 16 residues. Germline CDR1 SGHTA, CDR2 FQGNSA. The DNA of the CDR3 is TGTGCCAGCAGCTTATCAGGGGGGGGCTCCACAGATACGCAGTATTTT. This sequence encodes CASSLSGGGSTDTQYF.

This clonotype was counted only a few times. The CDR3 protein is CASSLVVYRTSTYEQYF. The CDR3 bases are TGTGCCAGCAGCTTAGTCGTCTATAGGACCTCGACCTACGAGCAGTACTTC. V gene TRBV7-8 combines with J gene TRBJ2-7, with D unclear. Germline values: CDR1 SGHVS, CDR2 FQNEAQ. V lost 1 base and J 2 bases, leaving 18 bases between the germline ends. The CDR3 runs 17 residues.

The table lists this clonotype with a few counts. The chain uses TRBV11-3 and TRBJ2-5; 8 bases fit TRBD2. The germline CDR1 and CDR2 sequences are SGHNT and YENEEA. J gave up 3 bases and V 0 bases, and 9 bases lay outside the gene matches. The CDR3 consists of 17 residues. This CDR3 is CASSLDNRGRTEETQYF. Here the CDR3 DNA reads TGTGCCAGCAGCTTAGATAATCGCGGGAGGACGGAAGAGACCCAGTACTTC.

This clonotype is a singleton in its sample. The rearrangement uses TRBV2 and TRBJ1-1, with a possible D match to TRBD1 (5 bases). This CDR3 is built from 13 residues. Germline values: CDR1 SNHLY, CDR2 FYNNEI. V was cut by 3 bases and J by 4 bases, with 9 bases left in between. This CDR3 is CASSEMGVTEAFF. In DNA, the CDR3 is TGTGCCAGCAGTGAGATGGGGGTCACTGAAGCTTTCTTT.

This clonotype occurred many times. This chain uses TRBV5-1 with TRBJ2-3; 9 bases align to TRBD2. The CDR3 is 16 residues long. Germline V gene sequence: CDR1 SGHRS, CDR2 YFSETQ. The V segment lost 0 bases and the J segment 2 bases; nucleotides outside the gene matches: 4. This CDR3 reads CASSLASGRTTDTQYF. In DNA form, the CDR3 reads TGCGCCAGCAGCTTGGCCAGCGGGAGGACCACAGATACGCAGTATTTT.

This clonotype has at least ten counts. This chain uses TRBV6-5 with TRBJ1-5, with a tentative D call TRBD1 (6 bases). V was trimmed by 0 bases and J by 2 bases, leaving 14 bases between them. Germline assignment: CDR1 MNHEY and CDR2 SVGAGI. This CDR3 is built from 17 residues. Written as DNA, the CDR3 is TGTGCCAGCAGTTACTCCCGGCAGGGGAGAGGCAATCAGCCCCAGCATTTT. Encoded protein: CASSYSRQGRGNQPQHF.

This clonotype was counted ten times or more. V gene TRBV20-1 combines with J gene TRBJ1-5; no firm D call. Per germline, CDR1 DFQATT and CDR2 SNEGSKA (reference sequence). CDR3 length: 15 residues. The V and J ends lost 4 bases and 7 bases respectively, with 20 bases between them. CDR3 DNA sequence: TGCAGTGCTACCATCCACGCGAGGGTCTACCAGCCCCAGCATTTT. Protein sequence: CSATIHARVYQPQHF.

This clonotype was seen at least ten times. J is TRBJ2-7 and V is TRBV5-6; a possible D gene is TRBD1 (6 bases). This CDR3 is built from 12 residues. Per the germline V gene, CDR1 is SGHDT and CDR2 is YYEEEE. V was shortened by 3 bases and J by 5 bases, with 9 bases between the two germline ends. The CDR3 DNA follows: TGTGCCAGCAGCTCATACAGGGACGAGCAGTACTTC. It yields the protein CASSSYRDEQYF.